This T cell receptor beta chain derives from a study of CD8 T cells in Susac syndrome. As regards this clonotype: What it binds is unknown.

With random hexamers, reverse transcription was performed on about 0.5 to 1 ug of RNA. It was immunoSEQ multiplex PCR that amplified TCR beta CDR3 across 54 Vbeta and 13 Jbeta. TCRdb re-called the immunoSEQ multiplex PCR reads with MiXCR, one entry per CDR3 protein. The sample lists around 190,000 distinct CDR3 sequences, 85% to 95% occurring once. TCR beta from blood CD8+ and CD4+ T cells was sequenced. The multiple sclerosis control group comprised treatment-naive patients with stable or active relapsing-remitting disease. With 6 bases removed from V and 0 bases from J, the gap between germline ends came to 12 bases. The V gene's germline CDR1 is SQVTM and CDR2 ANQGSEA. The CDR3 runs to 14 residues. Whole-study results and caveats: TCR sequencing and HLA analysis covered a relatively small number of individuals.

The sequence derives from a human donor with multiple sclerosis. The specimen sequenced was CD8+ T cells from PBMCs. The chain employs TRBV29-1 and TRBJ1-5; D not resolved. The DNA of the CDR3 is TGCAGCGTCGCGGACGGAGATAGCAATCAGCCCCAGCATTTT. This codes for CSVADGDSNQPQHF.